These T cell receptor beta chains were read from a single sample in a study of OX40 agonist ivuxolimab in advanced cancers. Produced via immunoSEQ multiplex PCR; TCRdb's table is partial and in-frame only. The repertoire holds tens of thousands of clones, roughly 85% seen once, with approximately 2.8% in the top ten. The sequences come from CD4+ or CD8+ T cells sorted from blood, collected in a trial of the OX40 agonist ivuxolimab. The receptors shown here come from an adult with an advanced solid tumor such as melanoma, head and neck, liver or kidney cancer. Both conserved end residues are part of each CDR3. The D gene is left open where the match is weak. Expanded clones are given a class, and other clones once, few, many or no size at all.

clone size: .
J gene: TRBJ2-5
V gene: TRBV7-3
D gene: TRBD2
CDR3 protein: CASSLGLLAGGKETQYF
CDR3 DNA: TGTGCCAGCAGCTTAGGATTACTTGCGGGGGGCAAAGAGACCCAGTACTTC

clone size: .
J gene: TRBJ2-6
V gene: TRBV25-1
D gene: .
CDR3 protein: CASSGVSGQSRANVLTF
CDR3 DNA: TGTGCCAGCAGTGGAGTAAGTGGACAAAGTCGGGCCAACGTCCTGACTTTC

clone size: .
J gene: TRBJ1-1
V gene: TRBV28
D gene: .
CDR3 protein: CASSPAPAYTEAFF
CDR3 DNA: TGTGCCAGCAGTCCCGCCCCGGCTTACACTGAAGCTTTCTTT

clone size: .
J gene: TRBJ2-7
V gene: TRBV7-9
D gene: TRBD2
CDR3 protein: CASSPPGGDTYEQYF
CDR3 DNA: TGTGCCAGCAGCCCCCCCGGGGGGGACACCTACGAGCAGTACTTC

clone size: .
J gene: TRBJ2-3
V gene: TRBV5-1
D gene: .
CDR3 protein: CASSLGGATGGDTQYF
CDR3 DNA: TGCGCCAGCAGCTTGGGAGGTGCCACGGGCGGAGATACGCAGTATTTT

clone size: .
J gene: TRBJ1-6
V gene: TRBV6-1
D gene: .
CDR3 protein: CASNYRGAGSPLHF
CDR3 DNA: TGTGCCAGCAACTACCGGGGGGCTGGCTCACCCCTCCACTTT

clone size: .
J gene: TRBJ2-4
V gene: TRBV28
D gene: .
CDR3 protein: CASNAGAVAKNIQYF
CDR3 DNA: TGTGCCAGCAACGCTGGGGCGGTAGCCAAAAACATTCAGTACTTC

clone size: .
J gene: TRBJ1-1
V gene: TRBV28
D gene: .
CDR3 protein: CASSGWGGPITEAFF
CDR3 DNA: TGTGCCAGCAGTGGGTGGGGGGGGCCGATTACTGAAGCTTTCTTT

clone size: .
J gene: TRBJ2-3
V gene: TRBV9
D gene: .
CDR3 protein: CASTRASGDTQYF
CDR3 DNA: TGTGCCAGCACCCGGGCGAGCGGAGATACGCAGTATTTT

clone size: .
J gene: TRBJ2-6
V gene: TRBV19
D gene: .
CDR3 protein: CASSPQSSGANVLTF
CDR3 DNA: TGTGCCAGTAGTCCCCAGAGCTCTGGGGCCAACGTCCTGACTTTC

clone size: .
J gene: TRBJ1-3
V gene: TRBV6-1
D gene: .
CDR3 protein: CASSSNLPSGNTIYF
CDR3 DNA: TGTGCCAGCAGTTCTAACCTCCCGTCTGGAAACACCATATATTTT

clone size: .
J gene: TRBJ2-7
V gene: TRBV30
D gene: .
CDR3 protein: CAWSVQGKNEQYF
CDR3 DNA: TGTGCCTGGAGTGTACAGGGTAAGAACGAGCAGTACTTC

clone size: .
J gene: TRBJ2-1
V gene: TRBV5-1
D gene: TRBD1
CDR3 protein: CASSRTGTLPEQFF
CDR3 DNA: TGCGCCAGCAGCAGGACAGGGACTCTCCCAGAGCAGTTCTTC

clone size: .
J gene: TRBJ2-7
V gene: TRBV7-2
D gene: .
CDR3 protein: CASRVVGSSYEQYF
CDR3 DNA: TGTGCCAGCAGGGTTGTGGGGTCTTCCTACGAGCAGTACTTC

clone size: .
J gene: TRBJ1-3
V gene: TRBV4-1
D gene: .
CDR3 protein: CASSQAQSGNTIYF
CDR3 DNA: TGCGCCAGCAGCCAAGCCCAGTCTGGAAACACCATATATTTT

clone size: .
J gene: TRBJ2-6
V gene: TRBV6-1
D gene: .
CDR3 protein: CASSGRSSGANVLTF
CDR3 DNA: TGTGCCAGCAGTGGCCGATCTTCTGGGGCCAACGTCCTGACTTTC

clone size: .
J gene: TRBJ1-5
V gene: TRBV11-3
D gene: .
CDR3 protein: CASSFRGNQPQHF
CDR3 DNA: TGTGCCAGCAGCTTCCGGGGGAATCAGCCCCAGCATTTT

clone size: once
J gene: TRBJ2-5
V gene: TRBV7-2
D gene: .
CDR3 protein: CASSLWGGGGGLETQYF
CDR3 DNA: TGTGCCAGCAGCTTATGGGGCGGAGGGGGGGGGCTGGAGACCCAGTACTTC

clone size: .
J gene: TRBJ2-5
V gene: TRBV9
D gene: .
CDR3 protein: CASSVGGLKETQYF
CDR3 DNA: TGTGCCAGCAGCGTAGGGGGACTCAAAGAGACCCAGTACTTC

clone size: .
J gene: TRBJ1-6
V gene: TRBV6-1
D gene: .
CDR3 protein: CASSELGGGLGSPLHF
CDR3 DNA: TGTGCCAGCAGTGAATTGGGAGGCGGATTGGGTTCACCCCTCCACTTT

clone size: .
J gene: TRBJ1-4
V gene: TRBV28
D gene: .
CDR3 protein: CASRGPGEKLFF
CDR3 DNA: TGTGCCAGCAGGGGTCCAGGTGAAAAACTGTTTTTT

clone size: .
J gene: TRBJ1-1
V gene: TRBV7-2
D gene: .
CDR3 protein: CASSSPGLVTEAFF
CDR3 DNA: TGTGCCAGCAGCTCTCCAGGGTTGGTCACTGAAGCTTTCTTT

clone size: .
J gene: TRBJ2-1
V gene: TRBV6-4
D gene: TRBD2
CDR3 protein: CASSVGGGAGNEQFF
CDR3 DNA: TGTGCCAGCAGTGTTGGCGGGGGGGCCGGGAATGAGCAGTTCTTC

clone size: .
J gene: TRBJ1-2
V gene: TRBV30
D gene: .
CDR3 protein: CAWNLIWGTVRGYTF
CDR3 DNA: TGTGCCTGGAACCTCATTTGGGGTACAGTCCGGGGCTACACCTTC

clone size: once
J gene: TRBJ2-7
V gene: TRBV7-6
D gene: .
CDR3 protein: CASSPMDKSYEQYF
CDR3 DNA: TGTGCCAGCAGCCCGATGGACAAATCCTACGAGCAGTACTTC

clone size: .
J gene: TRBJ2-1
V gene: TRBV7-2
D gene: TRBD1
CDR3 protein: CASSSDRGSYNEQFF
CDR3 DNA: TGTGCCAGCAGCTCGGACAGGGGTTCCTACAATGAGCAGTTCTTC

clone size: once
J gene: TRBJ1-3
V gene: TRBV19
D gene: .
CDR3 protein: CASSLQGGPGNTIYF
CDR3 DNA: TGTGCCAGTAGTCTACAGGGAGGACCTGGAAACACCATATATTTT